One and the same sample provided the 32 T cell receptor beta chains below, sequenced in a study of blood T cell repertoires in COVID-19. Sequencing was performed with immunoSEQ multiplex PCR; in TCRdb, only in-frame clones are kept and a portion is missing. In the table there are hundreds of thousands of clones, roughly 80% of which are singletons. The sample consisted of peripheral blood. These receptors originate from a woman aged 45-60 years with acute or convalescent COVID-19.

This clone has more than one count but fewer than ten. The chain employs TRBV2 and TRBJ2-3, with 7 bases that match TRBD2. The CDR3 length is 14 residues. Germline V gene lookup returns CDR1 SNHLY and CDR2 FYNNEI. Trimming removed 11 bases from V and 4 bases from J; junction bases left unmatched: 12. The CDR3 sequence: CASSETSTSDTQYF. In nucleotides, the CDR3 is TGTGCCTCTAGCGAGACTAGCACATCAGATACGCAGTATTTT.

The J gene is TRBJ2-2, the V gene TRBV9; D is unclear. Germline-derived CDR1 and CDR2 are SGDLS and YYNGEE. V gave up 4 bases and J gave up 5 bases, with 9 bases separating them. The CDR3 consists of 13 residues. CDR3 DNA sequence: TGTGCCAGCAGCACAGACACTACCGGGGAGCTGTTTTTT. This encodes CASSTDTTGELFF.

This chain uses TRBV4-2 with TRBJ2-1, with a tentative D call TRBD1 (6 bases). V dropped 0 bases and J dropped 7 bases, with 19 bases sitting between them. Germline CDR1 is LGHNA and CDR2 is YNFKEQ. This CDR3 region has 17 residues. This chain's CDR3 is CASSQEGPGHALNEQFF. Written as DNA, the CDR3 is TGTGCCAGCAGCCAAGAAGGACCGGGACACGCCTTGAATGAGCAGTTCTTC.

J is TRBJ1-5 and V is TRBV19; no firm D call. The V end was cut by 1 base, the J end by 3 bases, with 13 bases between. Germline-derived CDR1 and CDR2 are LNHDA and SQIVND (reference sequence). The CDR3 extends over 16 amino acids. The CDR3 is CASSIGEGTNNQPQHF. The CDR3 region has the DNA TGTGCCAGTAGTATAGGTGAGGGCACGAACAATCAGCCCCAGCATTTT.

This clone was found once. V is TRBV2 and J is TRBJ1-5, with unresolved D. There are 13 residues in the CDR3. CDR1 is SNHLY, CDR2 FYNNEI, per germline. The V end was cut by 8 bases, the J end by 2 bases, with 10 bases between. The DNA of the CDR3 is TGTGCCAGCGCAGGACTGGGCAATCAGCCCCAGCATTTT. Protein product: CASAGLGNQPQHF.

J is TRBJ2-7 and V is TRBV30; 7 nucleotides line up with TRBD2. Germline assignment: CDR1 GTSNPN and CDR2 SVGIG (reference sequence). The CDR3 consists of 16 residues. The V and J ends lost 2 bases and 2 bases, in that order; junction bases with no gene match: 12. In DNA form, the CDR3 reads TGTGCCTGGAGTATTAACCGGGACTATAGGCCCTACGAGCAGTACTTC. Residues: CAWSINRDYRPYEQYF.

The chain uses TRBV20-1 and TRBJ1-4; D remains unclear. CDR1 is DFQATT, CDR2 SNEGSKA, per germline (reference sequence). CDR3 length equals 11 residues. Deletions cut 6 bases from V and 7 bases from J, with 9 bases between. CDR3 amino acids: CSAVAPEKLFF. The CDR3 DNA reads TGCAGTGCGGTGGCCCCTGAAAAACTGTTTTTT.

J is TRBJ2-3 and V is TRBV7-9; 9 nucleotides match TRBD2. This CDR3 is 16 amino acids long. V gave up 6 bases and J gave up 5 bases; unmatched junction bases: 12. Germline assignment: CDR1 SEHNR and CDR2 FQNEAQ (reference sequence). CDR3 DNA sequence: TGTGCCAGCAGTCGTAGTAGCGGGAGATTAAGAGATACGCAGTATTTT. This gives the protein CASSRSSGRLRDTQYF.

The chain has TRBV28 and TRBJ1-2; 7 nucleotides match TRBD1. The CDR3 consists of 16 residues. The junction had 12 bases not matched to a gene; V was cut back by 2 bases and J by 6 bases. Germline assignment: CDR1 MDHEN and CDR2 SYDVKM. DNA of the CDR3: TGTGCCAGCAGTTTAGACAGGGTGCGGAGTCTTGATGGCTACACCTTC. The encoded protein is CASSLDRVRSLDGYTF.

J is TRBJ2-3 and V is TRBV2; 8 bases map to TRBD1. Trimming at V came to 7 bases and at J to 1 base, leaving 4 bases not matched to a gene. This CDR3 has 14 amino acids. Germline assignment: CDR1 SNHLY and CDR2 FYNNEI. CDR3 in DNA: TGTGCCAGCATGATGACAGGGGGCACAGATACGCAGTATTTT. It is translated as CASMMTGGTDTQYF.

V usage is TRBV20-1 and J usage is TRBJ2-1; 7 nucleotides align to TRBD2. This CDR3 contains 14 residues. V lost 3 bases, J lost 5 bases, and 7 bases stayed unmatched. Germline-derived CDR1 and CDR2 are DFQATT and SNEGSKA (reference sequence). The CDR3 DNA is TGCAGTGCTAGTGGGGGGGGTTTTAACAATGAGCAGTTCTTC. Its translation is CSASGGGFNNEQFF.

CDR3 sequence (DNA): TGTGCCTGGAACGGACTGGCCGCCTACACAGATACGCAGTATTTT. Translated: CAWNGLAAYTDTQYF. J is TRBJ2-3 and V is TRBV30, with a possible D match to TRBD2 (5 bases). This CDR3 comprises 15 residues. From germline, CDR1 is GTSNPN and CDR2 SVGIG (reference sequence). The V gene lost 4 bases and the J gene lost 2 bases, with 16 bases spanning the gap.

The J gene is TRBJ1-5, the V gene TRBV15; D not resolved. Germline loops: CDR1 LNHNV, CDR2 YYDKDF (reference sequence). V shed 0 bases and J shed 4 bases, with 4 bases lying between them. This CDR3 is built from 13 residues. This CDR3 is CATSRDINQPQHF. CDR3 sequence (DNA): TGTGCCACCAGCAGAGATATTAATCAGCCCCAGCATTTT. The full variable domain, completed using reference TRBV15 and TRBJ1-5, is DAMVIQNPRYQVTQFGKPVTLSCSQTLNHNVMYWYQQKSSQAPKLLFHYYDKDFNNEADTPDNFQSRRPNTSFCFLDIRSPGLGDTAMYLCATSRDINQPQHFGDGTRLSIL.

This clone has just one count. The genes are TRBV11-2 and TRBJ2-5; D remains ambiguous. CDR3 length: 14 residues. V was trimmed by 4 bases and J by 4 bases, leaving 13 bases between them. The germline CDR1 and CDR2 sequences are SGHAT and FQNNGV. The CDR3 DNA reads TGTGCCAGCAGCTCTACGAGAGTTGGAGAGACCCAGTACTTC. Translated: CASSSTRVGETQYF.

The rearrangement joins TRBV19 to TRBJ2-2; perhaps TRBD1 as D (6 bases). V was pared by 6 bases and J by 3 bases, with 11 bases between. Germline assignment: CDR1 LNHDA and CDR2 SQIVND (reference sequence). The CDR3 runs to 14 residues. The CDR3 here is CASRTGTYTGELFF. In DNA, the CDR3 is TGTGCCAGTAGGACCGGGACATACACCGGGGAGCTGTTTTTT.

The chain couples TRBV27 to TRBJ2-7, with 7 bases lining up with TRBD1. Germline values: CDR1 MNHEY, CDR2 SMNVEV (reference sequence). The CDR3 contains 13 residues. Germline trimming cut 3 bases from V and 5 bases from J; bases unmatched to any gene: 4. The CDR3 loop reads CASSFLTGNEQYF. The CDR3 nucleotides read TGTGCCAGCAGTTTCCTGACAGGGAACGAGCAGTACTTC.

The chain is built from TRBV5-4 and TRBJ2-4; 9 bases agree with TRBD1. V dropped 3 bases and J dropped 7; count of bases not matched to a gene: 5. Germline values: CDR1 SGHNT, CDR2 YYREEE (reference sequence). This CDR3 has 14 amino acids. CDR3: CASSWGGQGNIQYF. Written as DNA, the CDR3 is TGTGCCAGCAGCTGGGGGGGACAGGGCAACATTCAGTACTTC.

This rearrangement joins TRBV2 to TRBJ2-7; TRBD1 matches 11 bases. CDR3 length: 15 residues. Germline CDR1 reads SNHLY; CDR2 reads FYNNEI. V trimming: 6 bases; J trimming: 3 bases; junction bases outside the gene matches: 7. The CDR3, as DNA: TGTGCCAGCAGGTTGGGGACAGGGGGAGGCTACGAGCAGTACTTC. This translates into CASRLGTGGGYEQYF.

This chain joins TRBV11-2 and TRBJ2-7; 13 nucleotides agree with TRBD2. CDR3 length: 15 amino acids. CDR1 SGHAT and CDR2 FQNNGV come from the germline V gene. V shed 5 bases, J shed 3 bases, and the junction held 4 bases outside the gene matches. CDR3 protein: CASSRGTSGIYEQYF. Here the CDR3 DNA reads TGTGCCAGCAGCCGAGGGACTAGCGGGATCTACGAGCAGTACTTC.

The chain is built from TRBV6-4 and TRBJ2-1, with TRBD2 matching over 8 bases. The CDR3 is 15 residues long. The trim removed 4 bases at V and 9 bases at J, leaving 11 bases unmatched. Germline V gene sequence: CDR1 MRHNA, CDR2 SNTAGT. The CDR3 nucleotides are TGTGCCAGCAGTGCCGGAAGCGGGGGCCGGGGTGAGCAGTTCTTC. Protein sequence: CASSAGSGGRGEQFF.

The V call is TRBV3-1 (or the pseudogene TRBV3-2), the J call TRBJ1-2; a weak D match, TRBD1 (5 bases). The germline V and J ends were trimmed by 0 bases and 4 bases, with 9 bases remaining between them. This CDR3 has 14 amino acids. Germline values: CDR1 LGHDT, CDR2 YNNKEL (reference sequence). CDR3 amino acids: CASSQDATGYGYTF. CDR3 in DNA: TGTGCCAGCAGCCAAGACGCTACAGGCTATGGCTACACCTTC.

This chain connects TRBV6-2 or TRBV6-3 to TRBJ2-5, with TRBD2 matching over 11 bases. Germline V gives CDR1 MNHEY, CDR2 SVGEGT. The J segment lost 9 bases and the V segment lost 6 bases, leaving 12 bases of the junction unmatched. This CDR3 is built from 15 residues. The CDR3 loop is CASSHYPSGGTPQYF. In nucleotides, the CDR3 is TGTGCCAGCAGCCACTACCCTAGCGGGGGGACGCCCCAGTACTTC.

This clone showed up just a few times. This chain's CDR3 is CASTQPGGPKEQYF. In nucleotides, the CDR3 is TGTGCCAGCACCCAGCCGGGGGGGCCTAAGGAGCAGTACTTC. The V call is TRBV6-5, the J call TRBJ2-7; 8 bases are shared with TRBD2. V dropped 7 bases and J dropped 7; count of bases not matched to a gene: 12. This CDR3 is 14 amino acids long. Germline CDR1 MNHEY, CDR2 SVGAGI.

J is TRBJ2-6 and V is TRBV9; a possible D gene is TRBD1 (5 bases). Per the germline V gene, CDR1 is SGDLS and CDR2 is YYNGEE. Trimming shortened V by 0 bases and J by 1 base, and 14 bases separated the two germline ends. This CDR3 contains 18 residues. DNA of the CDR3: TGTGCCAGCAGCGTAGGGGGCAGGCAGGGATCTGGGGCCAACGTCCTGACTTTC. Amino acid sequence: CASSVGGRQGSGANVLTF.

The V gene is TRBV5-3, the J gene TRBJ2-1; D perhaps matches TRBD2 (7 bases). TRBV5-3 is sorted into the ORF group, with uncertain function. With 2 bases removed from V and 8 bases from J, the gap between germline ends came to 11 bases. This CDR3 comprises 13 residues. CDR3 sequence: CARSLWGGHEQFF. The CDR3 bases are TGTGCCAGAAGCTTATGGGGGGGCCATGAGCAGTTCTTC.

The gene calls are TRBV4-1 and TRBJ2-7; D gene unclear. The V gene lost 1 base and the J gene lost 5 bases, with 12 bases spanning the gap. The CDR3 contains 14 residues. CDR1 MGHRA and CDR2 YSYEKL come from the germline V gene. CDR3 protein: CASSQVPRSHEQYF. CDR3 coding DNA: TGCGCCAGCAGCCAAGTGCCCAGGTCCCACGAGCAGTACTTC.

This clone appeared once. The chain links TRBV30 to TRBJ2-2; 11 nucleotides agree with TRBD2. This CDR3 comprises 16 residues. Germline V gene lookup returns CDR1 GTSNPN and CDR2 SVGIG (reference sequence). With 0 bases clipped from V and 4 bases from J, the junction kept 4 bases outside the gene matches. The chain's CDR3 is CAWSVLAGDFTGELFF. DNA of the CDR3: TGTGCCTGGAGTGTACTAGCGGGGGATTTCACCGGGGAGCTGTTTTTT.

A single count supports this clone. The chain combines TRBV19 with TRBJ1-6; D is unresolved. Looked up from germline, CDR1 is LNHDA and CDR2 is SQIVND (reference sequence). The CDR3 has 12 residues. Trimming removed 5 bases from V and 11 bases from J, with 10 bases in between. CDR3 sequence reads: CASSPGSPPLHF. The CDR3 DNA is TGTGCCAGTAGTCCCGGGAGTCCACCCCTCCACTTT.

The rearrangement uses TRBV10-3 and TRBJ2-5, with 8 bases identical to TRBD1. Trimming took 2 bases from V and 2 from J; bases not matched to a gene: 4. Germline CDR1 reads ENHRY; CDR2 reads SYGVKD. The CDR3 sequence is 15 residues long. CDR3 bases: TGTGCCATCAGTGAGGGACAGGGCTTTCAAGAGACCCAGTACTTC. It is translated as CAISEGQGFQETQYF.

The J gene is TRBJ1-2, the V gene TRBV19; D is perhaps TRBD1 (5 bases). Trimming shortened V by 4 bases and J by 2 bases, and 17 bases separated the two germline ends. The length of the CDR3 is 16 residues. CDR1 is LNHDA, CDR2 SQIVND, per germline (reference sequence). The CDR3 reads CASSTYLTGGNYGYTF. The CDR3 DNA is TGTGCCAGTAGTACCTATCTAACAGGAGGGAACTATGGCTACACCTTC.

Note on this clone: One end of the junction varies from germline; a read error may be responsible. The chain carries TRBV11-2 and TRBJ2-1; tentative D call: TRBD1 (6 bases). The length of the CDR3 is 12 residues. Germline CDR1 and CDR2: SGHAT and FQNNGV. The CDR3 spells CATRTPTGLGLF. The CDR3 DNA reads as TGTGCCACCCGGACCCCAACAGGGCTGGGGCTCTTC.

The genes are TRBV6-1 and TRBJ2-7, with D possibly being TRBD1 (5 bases). CDR3 length: 14 amino acids. Germline V gene lookup returns CDR1 MNHNS and CDR2 SASEGT. Between the trimmed V and J ends, which lost 3 bases and 1 base, there was a span of 10 bases. The CDR3 here is CASSDRDSSYEQYF. In DNA, the CDR3 is TGTGCCAGCAGTGATCGTGACAGTTCCTACGAGCAGTACTTC.